This T cell receptor (beta chain) was documented in a study of regulatory T cells in long-lasting Graves disease. Study-level points and caveats: Less diverse TCR repertoires were seen in persistent Graves' patients than in newly diagnosed ones.

Relying on iRepertoire HTBI primers and Arm-PCR of CDR3 regions, the team built TCR beta libraries. Using its own MiXCR run on the multiplex PCR reads, TCRdb lists one record per CDR3 protein. The sample contains more than 450,000 distinct CDR3 sequences, around 12% of which appear only once. Germline lookup yields CDR1 ENHRY and CDR2 SYGVKD. The CDR3 contains 13 residues. V lost 4 bases and J lost 5, with 9 bases in between. This clonotype was seen at least ten times. Its antigen is not known. Sample time point: newly diagnosed GD, antithyroid drugs for less than 3 months. PBMC-derived RNA was used for the TCR library. The same data also went into a second study, on T cells in Graves' hyperthyroidism and ophthalmopathy. That paper adds: Lactation, pregnancy, other autoimmune disease or uncontrolled infection led to exclusion of patients. Ophthalmopathy was separated from stable hyperthyroidism by a 13 V-J model.

Sequencing was performed on peripheral blood mononuclear cells (PBMCs), taken at new diagnosis, from a patient treated with antithyroid drugs. The gene calls are TRBV10-3 and TRBJ2-1; the D is unclear. This TCR was sampled from a woman aged 30 to 39 with Graves disease. As DNA, the CDR3 is TGTGCCATCAGTGCGCGGTTGGACAATGAGCAGTTCTTC. Amino acids: CAISARLDNEQFF.